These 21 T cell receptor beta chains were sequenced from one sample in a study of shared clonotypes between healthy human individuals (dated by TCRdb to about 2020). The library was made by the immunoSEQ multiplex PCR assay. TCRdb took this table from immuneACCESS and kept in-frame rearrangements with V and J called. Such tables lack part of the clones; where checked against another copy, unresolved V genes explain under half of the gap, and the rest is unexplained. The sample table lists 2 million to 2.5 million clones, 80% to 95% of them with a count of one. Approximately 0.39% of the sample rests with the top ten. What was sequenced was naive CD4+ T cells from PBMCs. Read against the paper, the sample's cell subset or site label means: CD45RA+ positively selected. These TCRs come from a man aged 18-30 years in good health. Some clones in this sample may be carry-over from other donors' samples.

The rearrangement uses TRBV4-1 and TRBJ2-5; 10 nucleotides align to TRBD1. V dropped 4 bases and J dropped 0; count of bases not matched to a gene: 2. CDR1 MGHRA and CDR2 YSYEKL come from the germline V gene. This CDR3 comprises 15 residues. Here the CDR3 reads CASSLGQGDQETQYF. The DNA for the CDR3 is TGCGCCAGCAGCCTTGGACAGGGGGACCAAGAGACCCAGTACTTC.

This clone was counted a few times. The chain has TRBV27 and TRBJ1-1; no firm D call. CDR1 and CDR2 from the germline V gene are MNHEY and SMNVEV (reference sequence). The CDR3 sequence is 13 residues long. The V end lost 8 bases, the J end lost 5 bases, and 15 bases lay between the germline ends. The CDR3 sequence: CASAHETGTEAFF. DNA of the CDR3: TGTGCCAGCGCACACGAAACGGGGACTGAAGCTTTCTTT.

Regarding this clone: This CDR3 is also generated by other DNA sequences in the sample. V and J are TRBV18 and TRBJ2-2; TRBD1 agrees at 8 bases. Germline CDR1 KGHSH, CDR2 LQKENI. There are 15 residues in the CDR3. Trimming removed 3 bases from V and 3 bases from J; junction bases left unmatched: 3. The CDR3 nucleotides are TGTGCCAGCTCACCCCAGGGGGCGGACACCGGGGAGCTGTTTTTT. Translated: CASSPQGADTGELFF.

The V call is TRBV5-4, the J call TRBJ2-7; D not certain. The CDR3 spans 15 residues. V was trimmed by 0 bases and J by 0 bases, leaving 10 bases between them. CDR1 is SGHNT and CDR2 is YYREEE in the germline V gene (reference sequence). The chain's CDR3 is CASSLGPASSYEQYF. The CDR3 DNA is TGTGCCAGCAGCTTGGGTCCTGCCAGCTCCTACGAGCAGTACTTC.

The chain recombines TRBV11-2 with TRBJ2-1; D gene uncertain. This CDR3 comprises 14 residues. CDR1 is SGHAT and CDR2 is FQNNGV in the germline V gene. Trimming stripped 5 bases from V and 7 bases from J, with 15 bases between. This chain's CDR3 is CASSPPWSDNEQFF. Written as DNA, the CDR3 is TGTGCCAGCAGCCCCCCCTGGAGCGATAATGAGCAGTTCTTC. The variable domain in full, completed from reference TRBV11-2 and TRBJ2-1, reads EAGVAQSPRYKIIEKRQSVAFWCNPISGHATLYWYQQILGQGPKLLIQFQNNGVVDDSQLPKDRFSAERLKGVDSTLKIQPAKLEDSAVYLCASSPPWSDNEQFFGPGTRLTVL.

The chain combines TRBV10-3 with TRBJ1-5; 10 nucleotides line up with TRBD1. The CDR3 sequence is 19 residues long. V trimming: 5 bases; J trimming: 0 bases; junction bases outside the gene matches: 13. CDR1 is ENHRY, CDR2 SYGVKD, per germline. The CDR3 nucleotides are TGTGCCATCAGTCCGACCACGGGGACAGGGGCATATAGCAATCAGCCCCAGCATTTT. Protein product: CAISPTTGTGAYSNQPQHF.

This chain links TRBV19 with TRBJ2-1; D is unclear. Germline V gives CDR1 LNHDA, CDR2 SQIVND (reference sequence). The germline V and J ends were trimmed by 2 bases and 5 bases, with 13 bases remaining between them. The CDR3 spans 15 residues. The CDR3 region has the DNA TGTGCCAGTAGTATAAGAGGTGGGGTTAACAATGAGCAGTTCTTC. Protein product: CASSIRGGVNNEQFF. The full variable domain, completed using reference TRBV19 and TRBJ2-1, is DGGITQSPKYLFRKEGQNVTLSCEQNLNHDAMYWYRQDPGQGLRLIYYSQIVNDFQKGDIAEGYSVSREKKESFPLTVTSAQKNPTAFYLCASSIRGGVNNEQFFGPGTRLTVL.

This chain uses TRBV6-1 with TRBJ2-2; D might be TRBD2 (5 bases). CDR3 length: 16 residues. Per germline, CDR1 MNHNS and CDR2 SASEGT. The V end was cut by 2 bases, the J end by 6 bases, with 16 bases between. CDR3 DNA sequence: TGTGCCAGCAGTGAAATTCTGGCGGGTTTTGCCGGGGAGCTGTTTTTT. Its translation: CASSEILAGFAGELFF.

The CDR3 region has the DNA TGTGCCACCAGCAGAGGGCCAGCGGCCAGCTCCTACGAGCAGTACTTC. Its protein product is CATSRGPAASSYEQYF. This chain joins TRBV15 and TRBJ2-7; D is perhaps TRBD2 (5 bases). The CDR3 has 16 amino acids. Trimming took 1 base from V and 0 from J, leaving 13 bases between them. CDR1 LNHNV and CDR2 YYDKDF come from the germline V gene (reference sequence). Full variable domain (remainder filled in from reference TRBV15 and TRBJ2-7): DAMVIQNPRYQVTQFGKPVTLSCSQTLNHNVMYWYQQKSSQAPKLLFHYYDKDFNNEADTPDNFQSRRPNTSFCFLDIRSPGLGDTAMYLCATSRGPAASSYEQYFGPGTRLTVT.

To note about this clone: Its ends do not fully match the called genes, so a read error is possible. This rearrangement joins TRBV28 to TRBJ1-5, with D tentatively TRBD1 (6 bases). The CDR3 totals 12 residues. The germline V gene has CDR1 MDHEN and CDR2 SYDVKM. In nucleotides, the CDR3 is TGTGCCAGCAGGACAAACAGGGCAATGGTTATCTGG. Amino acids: CASRTNRAMVIW.

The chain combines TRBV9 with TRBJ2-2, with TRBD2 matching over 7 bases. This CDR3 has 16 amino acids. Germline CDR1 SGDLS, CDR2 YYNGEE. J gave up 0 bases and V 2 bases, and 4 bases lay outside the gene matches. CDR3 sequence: CASSVLAAANTGELFF. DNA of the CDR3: TGTGCCAGCAGCGTTCTAGCGGCGGCGAACACCGGGGAGCTGTTTTTT.

The CDR3, as DNA: TGCGCCAGCAGCCAAGATTATTTTGGGAATCAGCCCCAGCATTTT. Amino acids: CASSQDYFGNQPQHF. The rearrangement uses TRBV4-3 and TRBJ1-5; D is undetermined. In germline, CDR1 is LGHNA, CDR2 YSLEER. The CDR3 extends over 15 amino acids. V was pared by 0 bases and J by 4 bases, with 10 bases between.

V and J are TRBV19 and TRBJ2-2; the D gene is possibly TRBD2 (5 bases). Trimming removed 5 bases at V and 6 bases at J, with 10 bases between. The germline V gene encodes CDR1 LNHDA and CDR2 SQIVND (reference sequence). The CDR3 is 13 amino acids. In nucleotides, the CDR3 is TGTGCCAGTAGTGAACTAGTTTCCGGGGAGCTGTTTTTT. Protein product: CASSELVSGELFF.

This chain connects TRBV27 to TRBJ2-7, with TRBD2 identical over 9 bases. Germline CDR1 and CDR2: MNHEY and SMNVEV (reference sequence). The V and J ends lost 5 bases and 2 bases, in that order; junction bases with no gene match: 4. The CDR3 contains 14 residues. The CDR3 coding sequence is TGTGCCAGCAGTCGTAGCGGGGGAGCCTACGAGCAGTACTTC. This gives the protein CASSRSGGAYEQYF.

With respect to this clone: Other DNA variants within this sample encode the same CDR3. The CDR3 loop is CASSLPYNEQFF. CDR3 in DNA: TGCGCCAGCAGCTTGCCGTACAATGAGCAGTTCTTC. The chain is built from TRBV5-1 and TRBJ2-1; D ambiguous. CDR3 length equals 12 residues. The germline V and J ends were trimmed by 1 base and 4 bases, with 3 bases remaining between them. Germline CDR1 is SGHRS and CDR2 is YFSETQ.

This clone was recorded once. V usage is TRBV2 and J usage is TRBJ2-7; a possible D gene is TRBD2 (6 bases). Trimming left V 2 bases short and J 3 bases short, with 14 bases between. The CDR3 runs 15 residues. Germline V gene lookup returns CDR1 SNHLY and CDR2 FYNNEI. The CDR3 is CASSEIPLGGYEQYF. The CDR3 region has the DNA TGTGCCAGCAGTGAAATCCCCCTCGGGGGCTACGAGCAGTACTTC.

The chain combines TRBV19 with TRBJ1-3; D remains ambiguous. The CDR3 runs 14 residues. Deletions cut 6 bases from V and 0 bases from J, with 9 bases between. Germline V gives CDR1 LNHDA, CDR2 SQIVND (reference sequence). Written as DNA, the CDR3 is TGTGCCAGTAGGATGTGGGGCTCTGGAAACACCATATATTTT. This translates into CASRMWGSGNTIYF.

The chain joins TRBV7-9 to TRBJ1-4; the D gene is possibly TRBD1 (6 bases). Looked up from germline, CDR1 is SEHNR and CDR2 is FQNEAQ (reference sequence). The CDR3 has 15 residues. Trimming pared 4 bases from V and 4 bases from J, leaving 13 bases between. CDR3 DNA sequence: TGTGCCAGCAGCTCAAGGGGGTTAATTAATGAAAAACTGTTTTTT. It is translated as CASSSRGLINEKLFF.

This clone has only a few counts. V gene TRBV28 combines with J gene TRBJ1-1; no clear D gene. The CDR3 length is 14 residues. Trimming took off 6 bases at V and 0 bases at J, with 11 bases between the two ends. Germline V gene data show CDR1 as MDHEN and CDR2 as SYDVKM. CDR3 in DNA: TGTGCCAGCAGACCGCTAGACCTGAACACTGAAGCTTTCTTT. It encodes CASRPLDLNTEAFF.

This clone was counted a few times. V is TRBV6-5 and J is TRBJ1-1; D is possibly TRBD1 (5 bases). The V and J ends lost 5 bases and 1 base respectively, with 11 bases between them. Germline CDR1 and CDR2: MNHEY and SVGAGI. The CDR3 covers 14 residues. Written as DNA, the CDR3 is TGTGCCAGCAGTAACCGACAGCCGAACACTGAAGCTTTCTTT. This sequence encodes CASSNRQPNTEAFF.

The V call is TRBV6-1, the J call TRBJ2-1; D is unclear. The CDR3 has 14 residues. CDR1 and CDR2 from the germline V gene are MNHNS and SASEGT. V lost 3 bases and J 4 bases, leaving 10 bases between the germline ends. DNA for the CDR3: TGTGCCAGCAGTGATTCTCCAGGTTACAATGAGCAGTTCTTC. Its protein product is CASSDSPGYNEQFF.